One and the same sample provided the 18 T cell receptor beta chains below, sequenced in a study of T cell responses to AZD1222 COVID-19 vaccine (dated by TCRdb to the early 2020s). Read against the paper, the sample's time point label means: baseline before first vaccination. Library preparation used the immunoSEQ multiplex PCR assay. Drawn from immuneACCESS, this table holds only the in-frame rearrangements with V and J called that TCRdb kept. Clones are partly lost; checked studies trace under half to an unresolved V gene and leave the rest unexplained. A total of 120,000 or so clones appear in this sample, 90% of them only once. Around 7.2% of the sample is taken by the ten largest. The specimen was peripheral blood, collected on day 0 of AZD1222 vaccination. The receptors originated from an adult in good health.

This chain uses TRBV4-1 with TRBJ1-2; 7 bases line up with TRBD1. The ends lost 2 bases at V and 2 bases at J; junction bases unmatched: 2. Germline V gives CDR1 MGHRA, CDR2 YSYEKL. This CDR3 has 14 residues. DNA of the CDR3: TGCGCCAGCAGCCAACCGGGACAGAACTATGGCTACACCTTC. Translation gives CASSQPGQNYGYTF.

The rearrangement links TRBV28 to TRBJ1-4, with D hard to call. CDR3 length: 15 residues. Trimming took off 4 bases at V and 8 bases at J, with 17 bases between the two ends. Germline V gene data show CDR1 as MDHEN and CDR2 as SYDVKM. In DNA, the CDR3 is TGTGCCAGCAGTTCCTATCTGGGTGGAAGAGAAAAACTGTTTTTT. Translated, it gives CASSSYLGGREKLFF.

This clone was counted once. V and J are TRBV24-1 and TRBJ2-3; D is possibly TRBD1 (6 bases). The V end was cut by 3 bases, the J end by 9 bases, with 15 bases between. Germline loops: CDR1 KGHDR, CDR2 SFDVKD. The CDR3 consists of 14 residues. CDR3: CATSDPQGSWTQYF. Written as DNA, the CDR3 is TGTGCCACCAGTGATCCACAGGGTTCGTGGACGCAGTATTTT.

The V gene is TRBV18, the J gene TRBJ2-7; 9 bases align to TRBD1. Germline CDR1 KGHSH, CDR2 LQKENI. V gave up 6 bases and J gave up 1 base; unmatched junction bases: 7. The CDR3 is made up of 15 amino acids. The CDR3 bases are TGTGCCAGCTCCATAACAGGGGGCAGGTCCTACGAGCAGTACTTC. Protein: CASSITGGRSYEQYF.

This chain joins TRBV15 and TRBJ1-1; D gene uncertain. V was clipped by 0 bases and J by 7 bases, with 9 bases between them. CDR3 length: 13 amino acids. From germline, CDR1 is LNHNV and CDR2 YYDKDF (reference sequence). CDR3: CATSRDPAGEAFF. In nucleotides, the CDR3 is TGTGCCACCAGCAGAGATCCCGCAGGTGAAGCTTTCTTT.

The rearrangement links TRBV11-3 to TRBJ1-1; weak D call: TRBD1 (6 bases). The germline V gene has CDR1 SGHNT and CDR2 YENEEA. V lost 1 base and J 5 bases, leaving 11 bases between the germline ends. CDR3 length: 14 amino acids. CDR3: CASSLAGGHTEAFF. CDR3 bases: TGTGCCAGCAGCTTAGCTGGGGGGCATACTGAAGCTTTCTTT.

CDR3: CASSSRQFNTEAFF. The CDR3 bases are TGTGCCAGCAGCTCTCGACAGTTTAACACTGAAGCTTTCTTT. The chain uses TRBV5-8 and TRBJ1-1; tentative D call: TRBD1 (5 bases). Germline CDR1 reads SGHTS; CDR2 reads YDEGEE. This CDR3 is 14 amino acids long. V lost 3 bases to trimming and J lost 2 bases, with 11 bases between them.

V is TRBV10-3 and J is TRBJ2-5, with TRBD2 matching over 8 bases. The trim removed 10 bases at V and 1 base at J, leaving 11 bases unmatched. The CDR3 runs to 15 residues. CDR1 ENHRY and CDR2 SYGVKD come from the germline V gene. The CDR3 here is CATSEGTSGQETQYF. Here the CDR3 DNA reads TGTGCCACCTCGGAGGGTACTAGCGGCCAAGAGACCCAGTACTTC.

This chain joins TRBV5-1 and TRBJ1-6; 8 bases fit TRBD1. V dropped 0 bases and J dropped 10; count of bases not matched to a gene: 6. The V gene's germline CDR1 is SGHRS and CDR2 YFSETQ. The CDR3 length is 15 residues. The CDR3 protein is CASSLAQGARSPLHF. CDR3 in DNA: TGCGCCAGCAGCTTGGCCCAGGGGGCAAGATCACCCCTCCACTTT.

The chain links TRBV5-1 to TRBJ1-4; D not resolved. V lost 4 bases to trimming and J lost 0 bases, with 19 bases between them. Germline loops: CDR1 SGHRS, CDR2 YFSETQ. This CDR3 spans 18 amino acids. The CDR3 sequence: CASSPTLAQLSTNEKLFF. The DNA of the CDR3 is TGCGCCAGCAGCCCCACGCTCGCGCAGCTGTCAACTAATGAAAAACTGTTTTTT.

The V and J genes are TRBV4-3 and TRBJ2-5; possibly TRBD2 for D (6 bases). The CDR3 runs 17 residues. Germline values: CDR1 LGHNA, CDR2 YSLEER. The V end lost 1 base, the J end lost 3 bases, and 18 bases lay between the germline ends. For the CDR3, the DNA is TGCGCCAGCAGCCAAGCGGTATTACTAGCAGGTAAAGAGACCCAGTACTTC. It translates to CASSQAVLLAGKETQYF.

The V gene is TRBV14, the J gene TRBJ2-1, with 10 bases that match TRBD1. Trimming removed 1 base from V and 8 bases from J; junction bases left unmatched: 2. This CDR3 is 14 amino acids long. The germline CDR1 and CDR2 sequences are SGHDN and FVKESK. This CDR3 is CASSQGQGAYEQFF. CDR3 in DNA: TGTGCCAGCAGCCAAGGACAGGGGGCTTATGAGCAGTTCTTC.

V and J are TRBV14 and TRBJ2-5; D is uncertain. The germline V and J ends were trimmed by 3 bases and 0 bases, with 11 bases remaining between them. Germline CDR1 is SGHDN and CDR2 is FVKESK. The CDR3 runs to 15 residues. The CDR3 sequence is CASSQLFQHQETQYF. Here the CDR3 DNA reads TGTGCCAGCAGCCAGCTGTTCCAACACCAAGAGACCCAGTACTTC.

The J gene is TRBJ1-1, the V gene TRBV5-5; the D is unclear. The V end was cut by 3 bases, the J end by 1 base, with 10 bases between. Germline-derived CDR1 and CDR2 are SGHKS and YYEKEE (reference sequence). This CDR3 comprises 14 residues. CDR3 DNA: TGTGCCAGCAGCTCCTACTCACAGAACACTGAAGCTTTCTTT. This codes for CASSSYSQNTEAFF.

The CDR3 loop is CAISVSLGTGVESEAFF. The CDR3 DNA follows: TGTGCCATCAGTGTCAGTCTCGGGACAGGGGTTGAGAGTGAAGCTTTCTTT. This rearrangement joins TRBV10-3 to TRBJ1-1, with 10 bases identical to TRBD1. The CDR3 has 17 amino acids. Per germline, CDR1 ENHRY and CDR2 SYGVKD. V shed 4 bases, J shed 7 bases, and the junction held 15 bases outside the gene matches.

V usage is TRBV28 and J usage is TRBJ2-2; D uncertain. The CDR3 consists of 15 residues. Germline CDR1 is MDHEN and CDR2 is SYDVKM. Trimming left V 3 bases short and J 2 bases short, with 10 bases between. This chain's CDR3 is CASSFSARNTGELFF. For the CDR3, the DNA is TGTGCCAGCAGTTTTTCTGCCCGAAACACCGGGGAGCTGTTTTTT. Variable domain in full (rest from reference TRBV28 and TRBJ2-2): DVKVTQSSRYLVKRTGEKVFLECVQDMDHENMFWYRQDPGLGLRLIYFSYDVKMKEKGDIPEGYSVSREKKERFSLILESASTNQTSMYLCASSFSARNTGELFFGEGSRLTVL.

CDR3 nucleotide sequence: TGCGCCAGCAGCTCGGGGGTAGCGGGAGATTCCTACAATGAGCAGTTCTTC. Amino acids: CASSSGVAGDSYNEQFF. The chain couples TRBV5-1 to TRBJ2-1; TRBD2 aligns across 9 bases. Germline CDR1 reads SGHRS; CDR2 reads YFSETQ. The length of the CDR3 is 17 residues. The trim removed 3 bases at V and 1 base at J, leaving 8 bases unmatched.

The chain combines TRBV11-2 with TRBJ2-1; 9 nucleotides line up with TRBD2. The CDR3 is 15 residues long. Germline V CDR1 and CDR2: SGHAT, FQNNGV. V was clipped by 5 bases and J by 1 base; unmatched bases: 3. CDR3: CASSGSGSSYNEQFF. CDR3 sequence (DNA): TGTGCCAGCAGCGGTAGCGGGAGTTCCTACAATGAGCAGTTCTTC. Combining the CDR3 with reference TRBV11-2 and TRBJ2-1 gives the whole variable domain EAGVAQSPRYKIIEKRQSVAFWCNPISGHATLYWYQQILGQGPKLLIQFQNNGVVDDSQLPKDRFSAERLKGVDSTLKIQPAKLEDSAVYLCASSGSGSSYNEQFFGPGTRLTVL.